This T cell receptor (beta chain) was recovered during a study of technical replicates of blood from several donors. The data were produced by immunoSEQ multiplex PCR, yet TCRdb's version contains in-frame clones alone and is incomplete. There are tens of thousands of clones in the sample; around nine tenths occur only once, and under 6.5% lies in the top ten. Germline CDR1 SGHAT, CDR2 FQNNGV. This CDR3 region has 14 residues. V lost 1 base and J lost 7, with 13 bases in between. This clone has a single count. The TCR was taken from a human donor in good health. Some clones in this sample may be carry-over from other donors' samples. The rearrangement links TRBV11-2 to TRBJ1-2; the D gene is possibly TRBD1 (6 bases). The sample was PBMCs. CDR3 DNA sequence: TGTGCCAGCAGCTTAGCTGGGGGCTCGGGTGGCTACACCTTC. Its translation: CASSLAGGSGGYTF.